Listed here are 23 T cell receptor beta chains from one sample, sequenced in a study of response to subunit inactivated influenza vaccine. TCRdb recomputed calls from the RT-PCR reads with MiXCR, one row per CDR3 protein. The sample records about 180,000 distinct CDR3 sequences, about 9% being singletons. The sequencing used non-naive T cells sorted from PBMCs, collected on the day of vaccination. The receptors stem from a man aged 45-65 years who received an inactivated influenza vaccine.

Only a few counts were recorded for this clonotype. J is TRBJ2-5 and V is TRBV5-5; TRBD1 or TRBD2 may be the D gene (6 bases each). This CDR3 comprises 16 residues. V lost 1 base and J lost 4, with 17 bases in between. Germline loops: CDR1 SGHKS, CDR2 YYEKEE (reference sequence). In DNA, the CDR3 is TGTGCCAGCAGCTTGTATCCCAGGGGAGGTCGAGAGACCCAGTACTTC. This encodes CASSLYPRGGRETQYF.

This clonotype was seen a handful of times. This chain uses TRBV30 with TRBJ2-1; unclear D gene. The length of the CDR3 is 17 residues. CDR1 is GTSNPN and CDR2 is SVGIG in the germline V gene (reference sequence). Trimming cost V 0 bases and J 1 base, with 16 bases left between them. CDR3 amino acids: CAWSVQPRLDSYNEQFF. As DNA, the CDR3 is TGTGCCTGGAGTGTACAGCCCAGACTCGATTCCTACAATGAGCAGTTCTTC.

Only a few counts were recorded for this clonotype. The chain recombines TRBV5-1 with TRBJ2-7, with TRBD1 matching 9 bases. The CDR3 consists of 13 residues. Germline V gene lookup returns CDR1 SGHRS and CDR2 YFSETQ. V shed 4 bases, J shed 5 bases, and the junction held 4 bases outside the gene matches. The CDR3 loop is CASSRGQGDEQYF. The CDR3 bases are TGCGCCAGCAGCCGGGGACAGGGAGACGAGCAGTACTTC.

This sequence joins TRBV28 and TRBJ2-5, with D hard to call. The CDR3 length is 12 residues. Germline values: CDR1 MDHEN, CDR2 SYDVKM. Trimming took off 4 bases at V and 5 bases at J, with 8 bases between the two ends. DNA of the CDR3: TGTGCCAGCAGTTCTTATGAGGAGACCCAGTACTTC. It specifies CASSSYEETQYF.

The table lists this clonotype with a few counts. DNA of the CDR3: TGTGCCAGCTCCTCGGCGTGGCTTAACACCGGGGAGCTGTTTTTT. Translated: CASSSAWLNTGELFF. This chain connects TRBV18 to TRBJ2-2; D unclear. Deletions cut 6 bases from V and 2 bases from J, with 13 bases between. CDR3 size: 15 residues. In germline, CDR1 is KGHSH, CDR2 LQKENI.

V is TRBV9 and J is TRBJ2-1; no clear D gene. V gave up 0 bases and J gave up 10 bases, with 8 bases separating them. This CDR3 region has 12 residues. Germline loops: CDR1 SGDLS, CDR2 YYNGEE. DNA of the CDR3: TGTGCCAGCAGCGTAGAGATCGGAGAGCAGTTCTTC. Translating gives CASSVEIGEQFF.

This clonotype turned up a few times. The chain links TRBV4-3 to TRBJ2-3; D perhaps matches TRBD2 (5 bases). The length of the CDR3 is 16 residues. Germline V gene data show CDR1 as LGHNA and CDR2 as YSLEER. Trimming removed 1 base from V and 2 bases from J, with 13 bases in between. The CDR3 region is CASSQGGPGYTDTQYF. The CDR3 bases are TGCGCCAGCAGCCAAGGCGGGCCGGGCTACACAGATACGCAGTATTTT.

This clonotype was detected ten times or more. The chain joins TRBV10-2 to TRBJ2-7, with D possibly being TRBD1 (6 bases). V lost 4 bases and J lost 2, with 12 bases in between. Germline CDR1 reads WSHSY; CDR2 reads SAAADI. This CDR3 region has 14 residues. The CDR3 protein is CASSGSKGAYEQYF. In DNA, the CDR3 is TGCGCCAGCAGTGGGTCTAAGGGGGCCTACGAGCAGTACTTC.

The sample holds a few counts of this clonotype. V gene TRBV6-2 or TRBV6-3 combines with J gene TRBJ2-3; 7 bases match TRBD1. The J segment lost 2 bases and the V segment lost 6 bases, leaving 8 bases of the junction unmatched. The CDR3 spans 15 residues. Germline V gene data show CDR1 as MNHEY and CDR2 as SVGEGT. Written as DNA, the CDR3 is TGTGCCAGCAGATCTGCTAGGGGGCACACAGATACGCAGTATTTT. Translation: CASRSARGHTDTQYF.

This clonotype was counted only a few times. The chain joins TRBV7-9 to TRBJ2-1; TRBD2 matches at 7 bases. V shed 5 bases, J shed 5 bases, and the junction held 12 bases outside the gene matches. CDR1 and CDR2 from the germline V gene are SEHNR and FQNEAQ (reference sequence). The CDR3 covers 16 residues. CDR3 sequence: CASSPLVGGLDNEQFF. In DNA, the CDR3 is TGTGCCAGCAGCCCGCTGGTGGGAGGGCTGGACAATGAGCAGTTCTTC.

This clonotype was recorded a few times. The chain carries TRBV27 and TRBJ2-3; D not certain. Germline V CDR1 and CDR2: MNHEY, SMNVEV (reference sequence). With 6 bases removed from V and 0 bases from J, the gap between germline ends came to 10 bases. The CDR3 spans 14 residues. CDR3 loop: CASRGEYSTDTQYF. CDR3 nucleotide sequence: TGTGCCAGCAGGGGCGAATATAGCACAGATACGCAGTATTTT.

This clonotype was detected only a few times. V is TRBV6-1 and J is TRBJ2-7; D call uncertain. Germline V gene sequence: CDR1 MNHNS, CDR2 SASEGT. CDR3 length equals 13 residues. The ends were cut back, 7 bases at V and 4 bases at J, with 14 bases in the middle. In DNA, the CDR3 is TGTGCCAGCACCTCCGGGTACCCTTACGAGCAGTACTTC. Translated: CASTSGYPYEQYF.

This rearrangement joins TRBV6-1 to TRBJ2-5; D gene ambiguous. This CDR3 region has 15 residues. Trimming took off 2 bases at V and 5 bases at J, with 15 bases between the two ends. CDR1 and CDR2 (germline): MNHNS, SASEGT. CDR3 protein: CASSEPFTGRETQYF. The CDR3 bases are TGTGCCAGCAGTGAACCTTTTACGGGCCGGGAGACCCAGTACTTC.

The chain employs TRBV15 and TRBJ2-1; D is ambiguous. Looked up from germline, CDR1 is LNHNV and CDR2 is YYDKDF (reference sequence). The CDR3 runs to 16 residues. V lost 1 base and J lost 4, with 14 bases in between. For the CDR3, the DNA is TGTGCCACCAGCAGAGGAGGCGGAAGCGCTTACAATGAGCAGTTCTTC. This gives the protein CATSRGGGSAYNEQFF.

This chain connects TRBV11-3 to TRBJ2-5, with D maybe TRBD1 (5 bases). Deletions cut 4 bases from V and 0 bases from J, with 9 bases between. This CDR3 contains 14 residues. The germline gives CDR1 SGHNT, CDR2 YENEEA. Here the CDR3 DNA reads TGTGCCAGCAGCTCAGGGCCGTACCAAGAGACCCAGTACTTC. This sequence encodes CASSSGPYQETQYF. Complete variable domain (other parts from reference TRBV11-3 and TRBJ2-5): EAGVVQSPRYKIIEKKQPVAFWCNPISGHNTLYWYLQNLGQGPELLIRYENEEAVDDSQLPKDRFSAERLKGVDSTLKIQPAELGDSAVYLCASSSGPYQETQYFGPGTRLLVL.

Written as DNA, the CDR3 is TGTGCCAGCAGCGAGACAACTTACACTGAAGCTTTCTTT. This encodes CASSETTYTEAFF. The rearrangement links TRBV9 to TRBJ1-1; D is unclear. The CDR3 sequence is 13 residues long. CDR1 and CDR2 (germline): SGDLS, YYNGEE. V was cut by 3 bases and J by 3 bases, with 9 bases left in between.

This clonotype has only one observation. A single base separates this from a much larger clone, so it may be a read error. This sequence joins TRBV20-1 and TRBJ2-3, with a weak D call TRBD1 (6 bases). Germline-derived CDR1 and CDR2 are DFQATT and SNEGSKA (reference sequence). Trimming removed 0 bases at V and 0 bases at J, with 13 bases between. CDR3 length equals 16 residues. This CDR3 is CSARDVRDTSTDTQYF. The CDR3 nucleotides are TGCAGTGCTAGAGATGTCCGGGACACTAGCACAGATACGCAGTATTTT.

The chain is built from TRBV24-1 and TRBJ2-3, with 13 bases identical to TRBD2. J gave up 4 bases and V 3 bases, and 3 bases lay outside the gene matches. The CDR3 loop spans 16 amino acids. Looked up from germline, CDR1 is KGHDR and CDR2 is SFDVKD. CDR3: CATSDAGTSGADTQYF. CDR3 sequence (DNA): TGTGCCACCAGTGATGCGGGGACTAGCGGGGCAGATACGCAGTATTTT.

This clonotype was observed a handful of times. This chain links TRBV15 with TRBJ2-3, with D possibly being TRBD2 (6 bases). This CDR3 is 15 amino acids long. Germline lookup yields CDR1 LNHNV and CDR2 YYDKDF (reference sequence). V lost 5 bases, J lost 2 bases, and 14 bases lay in between. CDR3 coding DNA: TGTGCCACCAGCCGAAACGGGGGACTCACAGATACGCAGTATTTT. Its protein is CATSRNGGLTDTQYF. The full variable domain, rest sourced from reference TRBV15 and TRBJ2-3, is DAMVIQNPRYQVTQFGKPVTLSCSQTLNHNVMYWYQQKSSQAPKLLFHYYDKDFNNEADTPDNFQSRRPNTSFCFLDIRSPGLGDTAMYLCATSRNGGLTDTQYFGPGTRLTVL.

This clonotype was counted a few times. The J gene is TRBJ2-5, the V gene TRBV28; TRBD2 aligns across 7 bases. The CDR3 is made up of 15 amino acids. V shed 6 bases, J shed 0 bases, and the junction held 7 bases outside the gene matches. Germline V gene lookup returns CDR1 MDHEN and CDR2 SYDVKM. The CDR3 DNA follows: TGTGCCAGCAGAGGAGCGGGAAAGTACCAAGAGACCCAGTACTTC. It yields the protein CASRGAGKYQETQYF.

V gene TRBV7-8 combines with J gene TRBJ2-1, with 10 positions matching TRBD2. The CDR3 is made up of 15 amino acids. The junction had 8 bases not matched to a gene; V was cut back by 6 bases and J by 6 bases. Germline CDR1 and CDR2: SGHVS and FQNEAQ. In DNA, the CDR3 is TGTGCCAGCAGGCTAACTAGCGGGGTCGTCAATGAGCAGTTCTTC. Protein product: CASRLTSGVVNEQFF. Looking up the rest from reference TRBV7-8 and TRBJ2-1 gives the full variable domain: GAGVSQSPRYKVAKRGQDVALRCDPISGHVSLFWYQQALGQGPEFLTYFQNEAQLDKSGLPSDRFFAERPEGSVSTLKIQRTQQEDSAVYLCASRLTSGVVNEQFFGPGTRLTVL.

This clonotype occurred many times. V gene TRBV25-1 combines with J gene TRBJ2-3; TRBD2 might be the D (6 bases). V was trimmed by 3 bases and J by 12 bases, leaving 19 bases between them. The germline V gene has CDR1 MGHDK and CDR2 SYGVNS. The CDR3 spans 14 residues. The CDR3 coding sequence is TGTGCCAGCAGTGAGGTGGGGGGTGGACGTATTCAGTATTTT. This sequence encodes CASSEVGGGRIQYF.

The rearrangement links TRBV20-1 to TRBJ2-7; 7 bases are shared with TRBD2. CDR1 is DFQATT, CDR2 SNEGSKA, per germline (reference sequence). V lost 5 bases and J lost 2; bases outside the gene matches: 6. This CDR3 region has 13 residues. The CDR3 region has the DNA TGCAGTGCTTCTAGCGGAGAAGCCTACGAGCAGTACTTC. It is translated as CSASSGEAYEQYF.